The rows below give T cell receptor beta chains drawn from one sample of a study of cytomegalovirus exposure and HLA in healthy donors. Here immunoSEQ multiplex PCR was the method, and the copy in TCRdb shows in-frame clones only, minus some. The data contain about 150,000 clones, over 70% of them singletons. Sequenced: PBMCs. These receptors came from a woman aged 40 to 50 in good health and CMV-seronegative. Both conserved end residues are part of each CDR3. The D gene is left open where the match is weak. Size tells how often a clone was seen (once, few, many) or the class of an expanded clone, and some rows leave it out.

clone size: -
J gene: TRBJ2-3
D gene: TRBD2
V gene: TRBV5-1
CDR3 protein: CASSLAGGLTDTQYF
CDR3 DNA: TGCGCCAGCAGCTTAGCGGGGGGCCTCACAGATACGCAGTATTTT

clone size: -
J gene: TRBJ1-1
D gene: TRBD1
V gene: TRBV28
CDR3 protein: CASSLWGTGSEAFF
CDR3 DNA: TGTGCCAGCAGTTTATGGGGGACAGGTTCTGAAGCTTTCTTT

clone size: -
J gene: TRBJ2-2
D gene: -
V gene: TRBV11-3
CDR3 protein: CASSLDRNSGELFF
CDR3 DNA: TGTGCCAGCAGCTTAGATCGAAACTCTGGGGAGCTGTTTTTT

clone size: few
J gene: TRBJ2-5
D gene: -
V gene: TRBV5-6
CDR3 protein: CASSTPLGSAQETQYF
CDR3 DNA: TGTGCCAGCAGCACTCCCCTAGGGAGCGCACAAGAGACCCAGTACTTC

clone size: few
J gene: TRBJ2-6
D gene: TRBD1
V gene: TRBV27
CDR3 protein: CASTRQGVTGANGLTF
CDR3 DNA: TGTGCCAGCACTCGGCAGGGGGTGACAGGGGCCAACGGCCTGACTTTC

clone size: -
J gene: TRBJ1-2
D gene: -
V gene: TRBV30
CDR3 protein: CAWSSPTGYTF
CDR3 DNA: TGTGCCTGGAGTTCCCCCACAGGCTACACCTTC

clone size: -
J gene: TRBJ2-7
D gene: -
V gene: TRBV19
CDR3 protein: CASREPGSYEQYF
CDR3 DNA: TGTGCCAGTAGGGAGCCCGGGTCCTACGAGCAGTACTTC

clone size: few
J gene: TRBJ2-2
D gene: -
V gene: TRBV5-8
CDR3 protein: CASSFGLSTGELFF
CDR3 DNA: TGTGCCAGCAGCTTCGGACTGTCCACCGGGGAGCTGTTTTTT

clone size: -
J gene: TRBJ2-2
D gene: -
V gene: TRBV4-1
CDR3 protein: CASSSRDFSSGELFF
CDR3 DNA: TGCGCCAGCAGCTCCCGGGACTTCTCAAGTGGGGAGCTGTTTTTT

clone size: few
J gene: TRBJ2-2
D gene: -
V gene: TRBV9
CDR3 protein: CASSVDSGGPGELFF
CDR3 DNA: TGTGCCAGCAGCGTAGATTCGGGGGGCCCCGGGGAGCTGTTTTTT

clone size: -
J gene: TRBJ2-5
D gene: -
V gene: TRBV11-1
CDR3 protein: CASRPRGIETQYF
CDR3 DNA: TGTGCCAGCAGACCGAGGGGGATAGAGACCCAGTACTTC

clone size: -
J gene: TRBJ2-3
D gene: TRBD2
V gene: TRBV5-1
CDR3 protein: CASSFSGAGTDTQYF
CDR3 DNA: TGCGCCAGCAGCTTTAGCGGGGCCGGAACAGATACGCAGTATTTT

clone size: -
J gene: TRBJ2-7
D gene: -
V gene: TRBV9
CDR3 protein: CASSVGLGAGYEQYF
CDR3 DNA: TGTGCCAGCAGCGTAGGGTTGGGGGCAGGCTACGAGCAGTACTTC

clone size: -
J gene: TRBJ1-2
D gene: -
V gene: TRBV29-1
CDR3 protein: CSVEIGEVYGYTF
CDR3 DNA: TGCAGCGTTGAAATAGGGGAAGTCTATGGCTACACCTTC

clone size: -
J gene: TRBJ2-7
D gene: TRBD2
V gene: TRBV7-2
CDR3 protein: CASSLVTAGAHEQYF
CDR3 DNA: TGTGCCAGCAGCTTAGTTACAGCGGGAGCCCACGAGCAGTACTTC

clone size: -
J gene: TRBJ1-6
D gene: -
V gene: TRBV9
CDR3 protein: CASSAPLGPMCRVDSPLHF
CDR3 DNA: TGTGCCAGCAGCGCCCCACTGGGGCCCATGTGCCGCGTCGACTCACCCCTCCACTTT

clone size: -
J gene: TRBJ2-1
D gene: -
V gene: TRBV11-3
CDR3 protein: CASSGGSGVSGNEQFF
CDR3 DNA: TGTGCCAGCAGCGGGGGTTCGGGGGTTTCGGGCAATGAGCAGTTCTTC

clone size: -
J gene: TRBJ2-1
D gene: -
V gene: TRBV7-2
CDR3 protein: CAETDPYNEQFF
CDR3 DNA: TGTGCCGAAACAGACCCATACAATGAGCAGTTCTTC

clone size: once
J gene: TRBJ2-3
D gene: -
V gene: TRBV10-3
CDR3 protein: CAISRDHLDTQYF
CDR3 DNA: TGTGCCATCAGTCGGGATCACCTAGATACGCAGTATTTT

clone size: -
J gene: TRBJ1-4
D gene: -
V gene: TRBV19
CDR3 protein: CATGLSNEKLFF
CDR3 DNA: TGTGCCACAGGGTTGTCTAATGAAAAACTGTTTTTT

clone size: -
J gene: TRBJ2-3
D gene: -
V gene: TRBV7-2
CDR3 protein: CASSLASVTDTQYF
CDR3 DNA: TGTGCCAGCAGCTTAGCTTCGGTGACAGATACGCAGTATTTT

clone size: -
J gene: TRBJ2-5
D gene: -
V gene: TRBV11-2
CDR3 protein: CASSLVGGVKETQYF
CDR3 DNA: TGTGCCAGCAGCTTAGTAGGGGGGGTCAAGGAGACCCAGTACTTC

clone size: -
J gene: TRBJ1-1
D gene: TRBD1
V gene: TRBV9
CDR3 protein: CASSGKTGGGTEAFF
CDR3 DNA: TGTGCCAGCAGCGGAAAGACAGGGGGTGGCACTGAAGCTTTCTTT

clone size: -
J gene: TRBJ2-3
D gene: TRBD2
V gene: TRBV2
CDR3 protein: CASSELGRASADTQYF
CDR3 DNA: TGTGCCAGCAGTGAACTAGGGAGGGCCAGCGCAGATACGCAGTATTTT

clone size: -
J gene: TRBJ2-5
D gene: TRBD2
V gene: TRBV6-6
CDR3 protein: CASSPRGGAGVETQYF
CDR3 DNA: TGTGCCAGCAGCCCCCGGGGAGGAGCGGGAGTAGAGACCCAGTACTTC

clone size: -
J gene: TRBJ2-7
D gene: TRBD2
V gene: TRBV5-1
CDR3 protein: CASSLTSGVTVDEQYF
CDR3 DNA: TGCGCCAGCAGCTTGACTAGCGGGGTCACCGTCGACGAGCAGTACTTC

clone size: -
J gene: TRBJ2-1
D gene: -
V gene: TRBV7-2
CDR3 protein: CASSLQGGVYNEQFF
CDR3 DNA: TGTGCCAGCAGCCTCCAGGGGGGAGTCTACAATGAGCAGTTCTTC

clone size: -
J gene: TRBJ2-7
D gene: TRBD1
V gene: TRBV4-3
CDR3 protein: CASSQWTGSGYEQYF
CDR3 DNA: TGCGCCAGCAGCCAATGGACAGGGAGTGGCTACGAGCAGTACTTC

clone size: -
J gene: TRBJ1-5
D gene: TRBD1
V gene: TRBV29-1
CDR3 protein: CSVGQGNQPQHF
CDR3 DNA: TGCAGCGTTGGACAGGGTAATCAGCCCCAGCATTTT

clone size: -
J gene: TRBJ1-1
D gene: -
V gene: TRBV19
CDR3 protein: CASSGSGVTVRGDTEAFF
CDR3 DNA: TGTGCCAGTTCTGGTTCTGGGGTTACCGTTCGCGGGGACACTGAAGCTTTCTTT

clone size: -
J gene: TRBJ2-7
D gene: -
V gene: TRBV30
CDR3 protein: CAWRVHQYEQYF
CDR3 DNA: TGTGCCTGGAGGGTACACCAATACGAGCAGTACTTC

clone size: -
J gene: TRBJ1-2
D gene: TRBD1
V gene: TRBV4-1
CDR3 protein: CASSQEGGTGGVFGYAF
CDR3 DNA: TGCGCCAGCAGCCAAGAAGGAGGAACAGGGGGCGTATTTGGCTACGCCTTC

clone size: -
J gene: TRBJ1-2
D gene: -
V gene: TRBV23-1
CDR3 protein: CASRWGGSYGYTF
CDR3 DNA: TGCGCCAGCAGGTGGGGAGGGAGCTATGGCTACACCTTC

clone size: -
J gene: TRBJ2-7
D gene: TRBD1
V gene: TRBV2
CDR3 protein: CASNLRDRGPYEQYF
CDR3 DNA: TGTGCCAGCAACCTCCGGGACAGGGGTCCCTACGAGCAGTACTTC

clone size: -
J gene: TRBJ2-1
D gene: -
V gene: TRBV28
CDR3 protein: CASSSFFEQFF
CDR3 DNA: TGTGCCAGCAGTTCCTTCTTTGAGCAGTTCTTC

clone size: -
J gene: TRBJ2-5
D gene: -
V gene: TRBV5-4
CDR3 protein: CASSLSSAGGETQYF
CDR3 DNA: TGTGCCAGCAGCTTAAGCTCAGCCGGAGGTGAGACCCAGTACTTC

clone size: -
J gene: TRBJ2-7
D gene: TRBD1
V gene: TRBV19
CDR3 protein: CASSTRQGYEQYF
CDR3 DNA: TGTGCCAGTAGTACGAGACAGGGGTACGAGCAGTACTTC

clone size: -
J gene: TRBJ1-5
D gene: -
V gene: TRBV6-5
CDR3 protein: CASRRQNQPQHF
CDR3 DNA: TGTGCCAGCAGGAGACAAAATCAGCCCCAGCATTTT

clone size: -
J gene: TRBJ2-7
D gene: TRBD1
V gene: TRBV19
CDR3 protein: CASSIDRVSEQYF
CDR3 DNA: TGTGCCAGTAGTATCGACAGGGTTTCCGAGCAGTACTTC

clone size: -
J gene: TRBJ2-3
D gene: -
V gene: TRBV5-4
CDR3 protein: CASSLQGEDTQYF
CDR3 DNA: TGTGCCAGCAGTTTACAGGGAGAGGATACGCAGTATTTT

clone size: -
J gene: TRBJ2-5
D gene: -
V gene: TRBV9
CDR3 protein: CASSVSPLPQETQYF
CDR3 DNA: TGTGCCAGCAGCGTCAGTCCTTTGCCACAAGAGACCCAGTACTTC

clone size: -
J gene: TRBJ1-3
D gene: -
V gene: TRBV28
CDR3 protein: CASSLDTSSGNTIYF
CDR3 DNA: TGTGCCAGCAGTTTAGACACGAGCTCTGGAAACACCATATATTTT

clone size: -
J gene: TRBJ2-1
D gene: TRBD2
V gene: TRBV25-1
CDR3 protein: CASSDPTSGWEAEQFF
CDR3 DNA: TGTGCCAGCAGTGACCCGACTAGCGGGTGGGAGGCTGAGCAGTTCTTC

clone size: -
J gene: TRBJ2-7
D gene: -
V gene: TRBV4-3
CDR3 protein: CASSQGRLGYEQYF
CDR3 DNA: TGCGCCAGCAGCCAAGGGAGACTAGGATACGAGCAGTACTTC

clone size: once
J gene: TRBJ2-7
D gene: -
V gene: TRBV18
CDR3 protein: CASSPPSYEQYF
CDR3 DNA: TGTGCCAGCTCTCCGCCGAGCTACGAGCAGTACTTC

clone size: -
J gene: TRBJ2-5
D gene: -
V gene: TRBV5-4
CDR3 protein: CASTTGSGETQYF
CDR3 DNA: TGTGCCAGCACCACAGGGTCGGGGGAGACCCAGTACTTC

clone size: few
J gene: TRBJ1-3
D gene: -
V gene: TRBV7-2
CDR3 protein: CASSLGRVSGNTIYF
CDR3 DNA: TGTGCCAGCAGCTTAGGACGGGTCTCTGGAAACACCATATATTTT

clone size: -
J gene: TRBJ2-5
D gene: -
V gene: TRBV28
CDR3 protein: CASRQGWETQYF
CDR3 DNA: TGTGCCAGCAGGCAGGGATGGGAGACCCAGTACTTC

clone size: -
J gene: TRBJ2-1
D gene: TRBD2
V gene: TRBV19
CDR3 protein: CASIPTGTSGRAGLNEQFF
CDR3 DNA: TGTGCCAGTATACCTACCGGGACTAGCGGGAGGGCCGGTCTCAATGAGCAGTTCTTC

clone size: -
J gene: TRBJ2-7
D gene: TRBD2
V gene: TRBV5-1
CDR3 protein: CASSWRENYEQYF
CDR3 DNA: TGCGCCAGCAGTTGGCGGGAGAACTACGAGCAGTACTTC